One and the same sample provided the 31 T cell receptor beta chains below, sequenced in a study of cytomegalovirus exposure and HLA in healthy donors. 60 Vbeta and 13 Jbeta primers were used in PCR. Clones were sequenced by immunoSEQ multiplex PCR, and TCRdb holds only the in-frame ones, with some missing. The sample lists about 110,000 clones, about 76% occurring once. Input material: PBMCs. These receptors originate from a young man in good health and CMV-seropositive.

The CDR3 sequence is CASSQEGVRGETNEKLFF. CDR3 coding DNA: TGTGCCAGCAGCCAAGAGGGGGTCCGGGGGGAAACTAATGAAAAACTGTTTTTT. This sequence joins TRBV4-2 and TRBJ1-4; TRBD1 is a possible D gene (5 bases). Germline lookup yields CDR1 LGHNA and CDR2 YNFKEQ. CDR3 length: 18 residues. V was pared by 0 bases and J by 1 base, with 15 bases between.

The chain employs TRBV5-1 and TRBJ2-3, with a possible D match to TRBD2 (5 bases). CDR3 size: 13 residues. Trimming shortened V by 4 bases and J by 4 bases, and 10 bases separated the two germline ends. The germline V gene has CDR1 SGHRS and CDR2 YFSETQ. Written as DNA, the CDR3 is TGCGCCAGCAGCGCAGAGGGTTCAGATACGCAGTATTTT. Residues: CASSAEGSDTQYF.

The rearrangement links TRBV30 to TRBJ2-7; 9 bases fit TRBD1. Germline CDR1 reads GTSNPN; CDR2 reads SVGIG (reference sequence). V lost 0 bases, J lost 12 bases, and 9 bases stayed unmatched. The CDR3 length is 13 residues. The CDR3 loop reads CAWSVQGQGGRYF. The CDR3 DNA sequence: TGTGCCTGGAGTGTCCAGGGACAGGGTGGCCGGTACTTC.

This chain uses TRBV30 with TRBJ1-1; D may be TRBD1 (5 bases). The CDR3 length is 13 residues. The germline V and J ends were trimmed by 0 bases and 2 bases, with 7 bases remaining between them. Germline CDR1 and CDR2: GTSNPN and SVGIG (reference sequence). The CDR3 nucleotides are TGTGCCTGGAGTGTAGGGGTAAACACTGAAGCTTTCTTT. Protein sequence: CAWSVGVNTEAFF.

The CDR3 bases are TGCGCCAGCAGTCAAACGGGGAGACCAACGATTTATGAAAAACTGTTTTTT. It translates to CASSQTGRPTIYEKLFF. The rearrangement uses TRBV4-3 and TRBJ1-4, with D uncertain. V lost 6 bases and J 6 bases, leaving 23 bases between the germline ends. Germline CDR1 and CDR2: LGHNA and YSLEER. The CDR3 covers 17 residues.

The chain has TRBV11-1 and TRBJ1-4, with D hard to call. Trimming stripped 3 bases from V and 0 bases from J, with 11 bases between. This CDR3 spans 16 amino acids. CDR1 is SGHAT, CDR2 FQDESV, per germline (reference sequence). The CDR3 is CASSFRSRPTNEKLFF. The CDR3 nucleotides read TGTGCCAGCAGCTTCAGGTCGCGTCCAACTAATGAAAAACTGTTTTTT.

The V call is TRBV21-1, the J call TRBJ2-7; the table's D gene call, TRBD1, was not cross checked with the DNA. TRBV21-1 corresponds to a pseudogene. This CDR3 spans 13 amino acids. The CDR3 region has the DNA TGTGCCAGCAACCGACATTCCCCCTACGAGCAGTACTTC. The encoded protein is CASNRHSPYEQYF.

This rearrangement joins TRBV7-6 to TRBJ1-4; D gene unclear. V was trimmed by 5 bases and J by 5 bases, leaving 9 bases between them. The germline V gene has CDR1 SGHVS and CDR2 FNYEAQ. The CDR3 is made up of 13 amino acids. The CDR3 DNA follows: TGTGCCAGCAGCCAGTCTCGAAATGAAAAACTGTTTTTT. This sequence encodes CASSQSRNEKLFF.

The rearrangement links TRBV2 to TRBJ2-3; the D gene is possibly TRBD2 (6 bases). CDR1 and CDR2 (germline): SNHLY, FYNNEI. This CDR3 region has 13 residues. The V gene lost 5 bases and the J gene lost 6 bases, with 12 bases spanning the gap. The CDR3 nucleotides are TGTGCCAGCAGTTGGGGGGATGGGGATACGCAGTATTTT. Translation: CASSWGDGDTQYF.

The chain recombines TRBV6-1 with TRBJ1-6, with 9 bases that match TRBD1. Germline loops: CDR1 MNHNS, CDR2 SASEGT. The V gene end was trimmed by 4 bases and the J gene end by 0 bases; junction bases not matched to a gene: 7. This CDR3 is built from 18 residues. CDR3 sequence: CASSGPGTGSSYNSPLHF. The CDR3 nucleotides are TGTGCCAGCAGTGGCCCCGGGACAGGGAGCTCCTATAATTCACCCCTCCACTTT.

The chain combines TRBV28 with TRBJ1-3, with no clear D. Germline-derived CDR1 and CDR2 are MDHEN and SYDVKM. The CDR3 is 15 residues long. V was pared by 7 bases and J by 2 bases, with 15 bases between. The CDR3 sequence is CASMGGGVAGNTIYF. CDR3 DNA: TGTGCCAGCATGGGCGGAGGTGTCGCTGGAAACACCATATATTTT.

The chain uses TRBV19 and TRBJ2-7, with D possibly being TRBD1 (7 bases). The germline V gene encodes CDR1 LNHDA and CDR2 SQIVND (reference sequence). This CDR3 region has 15 residues. V was cut by 2 bases and J by 4 bases, with 15 bases left in between. This chain's CDR3 is CASSISPGGTYEQYF. CDR3 in DNA: TGTGCCAGTAGTATATCTCCAGGGGGGACATACGAGCAGTACTTC.

The chain recombines TRBV11-2 with TRBJ1-2; D is unclear. Trimming removed 1 base at V and 3 bases at J, with 9 bases between. There are 14 residues in the CDR3. Germline V gives CDR1 SGHAT, CDR2 FQNNGV. This chain's CDR3 is CASSLGPEYYGYTF. CDR3 DNA: TGTGCCAGCAGCTTAGGTCCGGAGTACTATGGCTACACCTTC.

The chain couples TRBV5-1 to TRBJ1-6; possibly TRBD1 for D (6 bases). Germline V lookup: CDR1 SGHRS, CDR2 YFSETQ. CDR3 size: 16 residues. V gave up 2 bases and J gave up 7 bases, with 16 bases separating them. CDR3 DNA: TGCGCCAGCAGCTTTGACACAGGGCGTTTGAATTCACCCCTCCACTTT. Amino acids: CASSFDTGRLNSPLHF.

The J gene is TRBJ1-4, the V gene TRBV6-1; tentatively, D is TRBD1 (6 bases). CDR1 is MNHNS, CDR2 SASEGT, per germline. The CDR3 totals 17 residues. The V gene lost 0 bases and the J gene lost 7 bases, with 18 bases spanning the gap. CDR3 bases: TGTGCCAGCAGTGAAGCTTATGACAGGCTTAGGGTTGAAAAACTGTTTTTT. Protein sequence: CASSEAYDRLRVEKLFF.

The rearrangement links TRBV5-1 to TRBJ2-3; D unclear. This CDR3 contains 15 residues. Trimming left V 0 bases short and J 2 bases short, with 10 bases between. Germline lookup yields CDR1 SGHRS and CDR2 YFSETQ. The CDR3 sequence is CASSLAQIHTDTQYF. Here the CDR3 DNA reads TGCGCCAGCAGCTTGGCCCAAATTCACACAGATACGCAGTATTTT.

The genes are TRBV21-1 and TRBJ1-4. TRBV21-1 constitutes a pseudogene. The CDR3 is 15 amino acids. The CDR3: CASSKEEGYNEKLFF. The CDR3 DNA is TGTGCCAGCAGCAAAGAAGAGGGTTATAATGAAAAACTGTTTTTT.

This chain connects TRBV5-1 to TRBJ2-2; tentatively, D is TRBD2 (5 bases). The CDR3 is made up of 13 amino acids. The V end was cut by 2 bases, the J end by 7 bases, with 9 bases between. Germline V gene sequence: CDR1 SGHRS, CDR2 YFSETQ. The CDR3 DNA sequence: TGCGCCAGCAGCTTTGAGGGTTACGGGGAGCTGTTTTTT. Its translation is CASSFEGYGELFF.

This clone was observed once. The gene calls are TRBV6-6 and TRBJ2-7; TRBD1 aligns across 7 bases. This CDR3 is built from 14 residues. Germline CDR1 is MNHNY and CDR2 is SVGAGI (reference sequence). Germline trimming cut 6 bases from V and 1 base from J; bases unmatched to any gene: 6. The CDR3 bases are TGTGCCAGCAGCACTACGGGACAGTCCTACGAGCAGTACTTC. Translated: CASSTTGQSYEQYF.

This chain connects TRBV4-1 to TRBJ2-7; D is possibly TRBD1 (7 bases). CDR1 MGHRA and CDR2 YSYEKL come from the germline V gene. V lost 3 bases and J 3 bases, leaving 18 bases between the germline ends. The CDR3 has 16 residues. Written as DNA, the CDR3 is TGCGCCAGCAGCCACAGGGGGGAGGCTTTCGGCTACGAGCAGTACTTC. Its protein product is CASSHRGEAFGYEQYF.

This clone turned up a few times. DNA for the CDR3: TGTGCCAGCAGTGAAGCGAGGGTGGCCCGGCAGCCCCAGCATTTT. Encoded protein: CASSEARVARQPQHF. The gene calls are TRBV6-1 and TRBJ1-5; D gene ambiguous. CDR1 MNHNS and CDR2 SASEGT come from the germline V gene. The CDR3 covers 15 residues. V lost 0 bases and J lost 7, with 13 bases in between.

The V and J genes are TRBV6-5 and TRBJ2-7; the match to TRBD1 covers 9 bases. Germline CDR1 reads MNHEY; CDR2 reads SVGAGI. The CDR3 covers 14 residues. V gave up 7 bases and J gave up 5 bases; unmatched junction bases: 9. The CDR3 loop is CASNQQGAGNEQYF. In DNA form, the CDR3 reads TGTGCCAGCAATCAACAGGGGGCGGGAAACGAGCAGTACTTC.

This rearrangement joins TRBV4-3 to TRBJ2-3; TRBD1 is a possible D gene (5 bases). The CDR3 is made up of 14 amino acids. The germline CDR1 and CDR2 sequences are LGHNA and YSLEER. Trimming removed 8 bases from V and 5 bases from J, with 17 bases in between. The CDR3 here is CASGGAGWRDTQYF. The CDR3 coding sequence is TGCGCCAGCGGTGGGGCAGGATGGAGAGATACGCAGTATTTT.

This chain connects TRBV19 to TRBJ2-7, with TRBD1 matching 8 bases. CDR3 length: 13 amino acids. The J segment lost 4 bases and the V segment lost 2 bases, leaving 1 base of the junction unmatched. The germline gives CDR1 LNHDA, CDR2 SQIVND (reference sequence). This CDR3 reads CASSITGGYEQYF. DNA for the CDR3: TGTGCCAGTAGTATAACAGGGGGGTACGAGCAGTACTTC. The complete variable domain, with remaining parts taken from reference TRBV19 and TRBJ2-7, reads DGGITQSPKYLFRKEGQNVTLSCEQNLNHDAMYWYRQDPGQGLRLIYYSQIVNDFQKGDIAEGYSVSREKKESFPLTVTSAQKNPTAFYLCASSITGGYEQYFGPGTRLTVT.

The rearrangement joins TRBV6-5 to TRBJ2-6; D gene uncertain. This CDR3 is built from 15 residues. Germline V gene data show CDR1 as MNHEY and CDR2 as SVGAGI. Trimming stripped 7 bases from V and 0 bases from J, with 10 bases between. CDR3 bases: TGTGCCAGCACCCCAGAGGTCTCTGGGGCCAACGTCCTGACTTTC. Translation gives CASTPEVSGANVLTF.

The V gene is TRBV20-1, the J gene TRBJ1-1, with D uncertain. V gave up 7 bases and J gave up 7 bases, with 13 bases separating them. The length of the CDR3 is 11 residues. Germline lookup yields CDR1 DFQATT and CDR2 SNEGSKA (reference sequence). CDR3 bases: TGCAGTGTGGTCAGACTACGTGAAGCTTTCTTT. It specifies CSVVRLREAFF.

The chain links TRBV2 to TRBJ1-4; tentatively, D is TRBD1 (5 bases). Germline assignment: CDR1 SNHLY and CDR2 FYNNEI. CDR3 size: 13 residues. The V and J ends lost 8 bases and 8 bases respectively, with 15 bases between them. CDR3 sequence: CASHDRAGEKLFF. In DNA, the CDR3 is TGTGCCAGCCACGATAGAGCAGGGGAAAAACTGTTTTTT.

In its sample, this clone was seen many times. V and J are TRBV5-1 and TRBJ2-7; 7 positions match TRBD1. There are 15 residues in the CDR3. Germline lookup yields CDR1 SGHRS and CDR2 YFSETQ. V trimming: 2 bases; J trimming: 3 bases; junction bases outside the gene matches: 8. The DNA for the CDR3 is TGCGCCAGCAGCTTTAACAGGGGCGATTACTACGAGCAGTACTTC. Translated, it gives CASSFNRGDYYEQYF.

J is TRBJ2-2 and V is TRBV14, with 9 bases fitting TRBD1. The CDR3 runs to 13 residues. V shed 0 bases, J shed 12 bases, and the junction held 2 bases outside the gene matches. Germline V CDR1 and CDR2: SGHDN, FVKESK. The CDR3 spells CASSQENRGQLFF. CDR3 sequence (DNA): TGTGCCAGCAGCCAAGAGAACAGGGGGCAGCTGTTTTTT.

Only a few counts were recorded for this clone. The gene calls are TRBV4-1 and TRBJ1-4; D uncertain. This CDR3 is built from 13 residues. Trimming cost V 4 bases and J 8 bases, with 11 bases left between them. In germline, CDR1 is MGHRA, CDR2 YSYEKL. CDR3 nucleotides: TGCGCCAGCAGCCCCTCTGCACAGGAAAAACTGTTTTTT. Translating it yields CASSPSAQEKLFF.

The chain is built from TRBV4-2 and TRBJ2-5; perhaps TRBD2 as D (5 bases). The CDR3 runs to 16 residues. The V gene's germline CDR1 is LGHNA and CDR2 YNFKEQ. V lost 0 bases, J lost 2 bases, and 13 bases lay in between. CDR3 protein: CASSQDTPSGQETQYF. CDR3 nucleotides: TGTGCCAGCAGCCAAGATACCCCCTCGGGGCAAGAGACCCAGTACTTC.